The 20 T cell receptor beta chains presented below share a single source sample, sequenced in a study of blood T cell repertoires in COVID-19. Using immunoSEQ multiplex PCR, the repertoire was profiled, and TCRdb retains in-frame clones only, with some absent. The sample lists some 300,000 clones, about 87% occurring once. Material for sequencing was peripheral blood. These receptors all come from a woman in her twenties or thirties who had recovered from COVID-19.

V usage is TRBV2 and J usage is TRBJ1-2; 7 nucleotides line up with TRBD1. Germline trimming cut 5 bases from V and 7 bases from J; bases unmatched to any gene: 4. The CDR3 is made up of 12 amino acids. CDR1 and CDR2 (germline): SNHLY, FYNNEI. The CDR3 nucleotides are TGTGCCAGCAGTCCCGGGACAGCTGGCTACACCTTC. Translating it yields CASSPGTAGYTF.

A few counts support this clone. V gene TRBV25-1 combines with J gene TRBJ1-2; a possible D gene is TRBD1 (5 bases). V was shortened by 9 bases and J by 6 bases, with 20 bases between the two germline ends. CDR1 and CDR2 (germline): MGHDK, SYGVNS. CDR3 length: 14 residues. In DNA, the CDR3 is TGTGCCAGTATTTTAAACGGTGGGGCGGATGGCTACACCTTC. Amino acid sequence: CASILNGGADGYTF.

This clone was seen a few times. The chain joins TRBV27 to TRBJ2-7, with TRBD1 matching 7 bases. CDR3 length equals 14 residues. V dropped 3 bases and J dropped 0; count of bases not matched to a gene: 2. Germline values: CDR1 MNHEY, CDR2 SMNVEV (reference sequence). For the CDR3, the DNA is TGTGCCAGCAGTTTCTCAGGGGGCTCCTACGAGCAGTACTTC. Residues: CASSFSGGSYEQYF.

The V gene is TRBV5-8, the J gene TRBJ1-5; TRBD1 matches 8 bases. The CDR3 length is 15 residues. V was pared by 4 bases and J by 4 bases, with 7 bases of the junction left unmatched. Germline V CDR1 and CDR2: SGHTS, YDEGEE. This CDR3 reads CASSRGQVLNQPQHF. The DNA for the CDR3 is TGTGCCAGCAGCAGGGGACAGGTACTAAATCAGCCCCAGCATTTT.

The rearrangement joins TRBV4-1 to TRBJ1-1, with a possible D match to TRBD1 (6 bases). CDR3 length: 15 amino acids. Trimming removed 0 bases at V and 4 bases at J, with 12 bases between. The germline V gene encodes CDR1 MGHRA and CDR2 YSYEKL. The CDR3 DNA is TGCGCCAGCAGCCAAGAGCTGGGGGCTGTCACTGAAGCTTTCTTT. Residues: CASSQELGAVTEAFF.

This clone appeared once. The J gene is TRBJ1-5, the V gene TRBV7-9; possibly TRBD1 for D (5 bases). Between the trimmed V and J ends, which lost 5 bases and 6 bases, there was a span of 14 bases. Germline V gene data show CDR1 as SEHNR and CDR2 as FQNEAQ (reference sequence). The CDR3 runs to 14 residues. CDR3 sequence reads: CASSPGVGFQPQHF. CDR3 sequence (DNA): TGTGCCAGCAGCCCGGGGGTGGGGTTTCAGCCCCAGCATTTT.

This clone appeared a few times. The rearrangement links TRBV5-4 to TRBJ1-2; 7 positions match TRBD1. V was clipped by 1 base and J by 6 bases; unmatched bases: 3. This CDR3 has 13 amino acids. Germline assignment: CDR1 SGHNT and CDR2 YYREEE (reference sequence). CDR3 in amino acids: CASSLNRGNGYTF. The DNA of the CDR3 is TGTGCCAGCAGCTTGAACAGGGGAAATGGCTACACCTTC.

The chain couples TRBV12-3 or TRBV12-4 to TRBJ1-2; 7 bases are a match to TRBD1. This CDR3 has 13 residues. Trimming at V came to 6 bases and at J to 4 bases, leaving 5 bases not matched to a gene. This CDR3 reads CASSRQGAYGYTF. The CDR3 nucleotides are TGTGCCAGCAGCAGACAGGGTGCCTATGGCTACACCTTC.

This rearrangement joins TRBV4-3 to TRBJ2-7; D might be TRBD1 (5 bases). Trimming shortened V by 3 bases and J by 3 bases, and 12 bases separated the two germline ends. The CDR3 is 14 residues long. The V gene's germline CDR1 is LGHNA and CDR2 YSLEER. Written as DNA, the CDR3 is TGCGCCAGCAGCCAGGATCGGACAAGCTACGAGCAGTACTTC. Translated: CASSQDRTSYEQYF.

This clone was found a few times. V usage is TRBV19 and J usage is TRBJ2-1; TRBD1 matches at 12 bases. V gave up 3 bases and J gave up 5 bases; unmatched junction bases: 11. The CDR3 loop spans 18 amino acids. The V gene's germline CDR1 is LNHDA and CDR2 SQIVND (reference sequence). The CDR3, as DNA: TGTGCCAGTAGTATGGGGACAGGGGGCTTACCCTGGAACAATGAGCAGTTCTTC. Its translation is CASSMGTGGLPWNNEQFF.

This sequence joins TRBV5-1 and TRBJ1-1, with D perhaps matching TRBD1 (6 bases). Per germline, CDR1 SGHRS and CDR2 YFSETQ. CDR3 length equals 14 residues. V was cut by 4 bases and J by 3 bases, with 13 bases left in between. The CDR3 DNA reads as TGCGCCAGCAGCACAGCAGGGGCTGACACTGAAGCTTTCTTT. Its translation is CASSTAGADTEAFF.

The rearrangement uses TRBV19 and TRBJ2-3; 11 positions agree with TRBD2. The ends lost 3 bases at V and 2 bases at J; junction bases unmatched: 7. CDR3 length: 17 amino acids. The germline CDR1 and CDR2 sequences are LNHDA and SQIVND (reference sequence). The CDR3 DNA follows: TGTGCCAGTAGTATTGCGGGACTAGCGGCATTCACAGATACGCAGTATTTT. This sequence encodes CASSIAGLAAFTDTQYF.

The V gene is TRBV9, the J gene TRBJ1-3; D might be TRBD1 (5 bases). Trimming shortened V by 6 bases and J by 3 bases, and 16 bases separated the two germline ends. Germline V gene lookup returns CDR1 SGDLS and CDR2 YYNGEE. The CDR3 totals 15 residues. The CDR3 coding sequence is TGTGCCAGCACCAAAGGAGGGGCCGGTGGAAACACCATATATTTT. Amino acid sequence: CASTKGGAGGNTIYF.

The genes are TRBV24-1 and TRBJ2-2; TRBD1 matches 9 bases. Germline V gene sequence: CDR1 KGHDR, CDR2 SFDVKD. The CDR3 covers 15 residues. V was clipped by 4 bases and J by 5 bases; unmatched bases: 4. The chain's CDR3 is CATSEGDRDTGELFF. CDR3 DNA: TGTGCCACCAGTGAAGGGGACAGGGATACCGGGGAGCTGTTTTTT.

V gene TRBV19 combines with J gene TRBJ1-1, with 8 bases matching TRBD1. Germline CDR1 LNHDA, CDR2 SQIVND (reference sequence). CDR3 size: 13 residues. Trimming at V came to 4 bases and at J to 4 bases, leaving 2 bases not matched to a gene. CDR3 sequence: CASSTDRATEAFF. DNA for the CDR3: TGTGCCAGTAGTACGGACAGGGCCACTGAAGCTTTCTTT.

The table lists this clone with a few counts. The chain links TRBV28 to TRBJ1-2; 7 nucleotides align to TRBD1. Germline V gene data show CDR1 as MDHEN and CDR2 as SYDVKM. The CDR3 loop spans 16 amino acids. V trimming: 2 bases; J trimming: 4 bases; junction bases outside the gene matches: 10. The CDR3 is CASSLVPRGRPYGYTF. The DNA for the CDR3 is TGTGCCAGCAGTTTAGTGCCAAGGGGGCGACCCTATGGCTACACCTTC.

This sequence joins TRBV5-1 and TRBJ2-5; 14 nucleotides line up with TRBD2. The V and J ends lost 4 bases and 2 bases, in that order; junction bases with no gene match: 4. The CDR3 has 16 residues. Germline CDR1 and CDR2: SGHRS and YFSETQ. The CDR3 reads CASSPGTSGGQETQYF. The CDR3 nucleotides are TGCGCCAGCAGCCCGGGGACTAGCGGGGGACAAGAGACCCAGTACTTC.

The V call is TRBV21-1, the J call TRBJ1-5; TRBD1 is the table's D call and was not checked against the DNA. TRBV21-1 counts as a pseudogene. The length of the CDR3 is 17 residues. CDR3 nucleotide sequence: TGTGCCAGCAGCAAATTGTTGGCCTGTCAGGAAGAACAGCCCCAGCATTTT. It encodes CASSKLLACQEEQPQHF.

V is TRBV2 and J is TRBJ2-1; TRBD2 aligns across 11 bases. Germline CDR1 is SNHLY and CDR2 is FYNNEI. Trimming removed 9 bases from V and 0 bases from J; junction bases left unmatched: 10. The length of the CDR3 is 17 residues. The CDR3 loop is CASAASGGPSSYNEQFF. CDR3 nucleotide sequence: TGTGCCAGTGCCGCTAGCGGGGGGCCAAGCTCCTACAATGAGCAGTTCTTC.

The rearrangement uses TRBV9 and TRBJ1-4, with D possibly TRBD1 on 5 matching bases. This CDR3 region has 16 residues. Germline CDR1 reads SGDLS; CDR2 reads YYNGEE. Trimming cost V 3 bases and J 0 bases, with 12 bases left between them. The CDR3 bases are TGTGCCAGCAGCGCAACCCGGGACTCAACTAATGAAAAACTGTTTTTT. It translates to CASSATRDSTNEKLFF. Complete variable domain (other parts from reference TRBV9 and TRBJ1-4): DSGVTQTPKHLITATGQRVTLRCSPRSGDLSVYWYQQSLDQGLQFLIQYYNGEERAKGNILERFSAQQFPDLHSELNLSSLELGDSALYFCASSATRDSTNEKLFFGSGTQLSVL.